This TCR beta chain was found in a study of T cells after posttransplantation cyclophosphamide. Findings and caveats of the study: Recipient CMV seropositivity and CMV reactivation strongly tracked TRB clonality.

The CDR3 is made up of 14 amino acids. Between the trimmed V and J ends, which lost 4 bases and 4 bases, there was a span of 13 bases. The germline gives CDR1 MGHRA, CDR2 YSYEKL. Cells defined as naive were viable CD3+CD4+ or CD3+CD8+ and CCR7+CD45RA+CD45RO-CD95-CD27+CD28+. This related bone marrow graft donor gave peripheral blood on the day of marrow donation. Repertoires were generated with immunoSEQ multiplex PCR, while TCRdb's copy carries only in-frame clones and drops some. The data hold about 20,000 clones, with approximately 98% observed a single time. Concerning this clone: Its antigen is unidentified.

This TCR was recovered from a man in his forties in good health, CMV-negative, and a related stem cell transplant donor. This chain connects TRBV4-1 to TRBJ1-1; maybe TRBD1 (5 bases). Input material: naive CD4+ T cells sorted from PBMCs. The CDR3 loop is CASSPAGLSTEAFF. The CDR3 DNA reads TGCGCCAGCAGCCCCGCAGGGTTAAGCACTGAAGCTTTCTTT.